Each of the 31 T cell receptor beta chains below was sequenced from the same sample in a study of control samples from healthy donors and cancer patients (TCRdb year 2020). Libraries were made using the immunoSEQ multiplex PCR assay. TCRdb provides this immuneACCESS table in a form limited to in-frame rearrangements. Some clones are lacking; in checked studies, under half of them reflect an unresolved V gene, and why the rest are absent is not known. In all, the sample holds about 72,000 clones, and over 80% of those were seen once. The ten most abundant clones make up nearly 6% of the sample. Sequenced: blood. The receptors shown here come from a woman aged 60-75 years in good health.

The CDR3 loop reads CASSVLGLAGGGADTQYF. CDR3 in DNA: TGTGCCAGCAGCGTTTTAGGACTAGCGGGAGGAGGGGCAGATACGCAGTATTTT. This sequence joins TRBV9 and TRBJ2-3; 14 bases line up with TRBD2. CDR1 is SGDLS, CDR2 YYNGEE, per germline. After removal of 2 bases from V and 4 bases from J, the junction contained 9 bases not matched to a gene. The CDR3 extends over 18 amino acids.

This clone was seen just once. The V and J genes are TRBV2 and TRBJ2-1; possible D gene TRBD2, 5 bases. Germline V gene sequence: CDR1 SNHLY, CDR2 FYNNEI. V gave up 3 bases and J gave up 9 bases, with 12 bases separating them. The CDR3 is 13 amino acids. The CDR3 region has the DNA TGTGCCAGCAGTGAGCGAGGGAGAGGTGAGCAGTTCTTC. It is translated as CASSERGRGEQFF.

This sequence joins TRBV19 and TRBJ2-1, with 7 bases aligning to TRBD1. CDR3 length: 17 residues. J was trimmed by 3 bases and V by 5 bases; bases with no gene match: 13. CDR1 and CDR2 from the germline V gene are LNHDA and SQIVND (reference sequence). DNA for the CDR3: TGTGCCAGTAGTCTACTACCGGGACAGAGTGTCTACAATGAGCAGTTCTTC. This translates into CASSLLPGQSVYNEQFF.

This chain uses TRBV7-2 with TRBJ2-6; D is uncertain. CDR1 and CDR2 (germline): SGHTA, FQGNSA. V was clipped by 11 bases and J by 2 bases, with 7 bases between them. The CDR3 runs to 12 residues. CDR3 in amino acids: CAGAAGANVLTF. CDR3 coding DNA: TGTGCCGGAGCCGCTGGGGCCAACGTCCTGACTTTC.

This chain joins TRBV28 and TRBJ2-1, with D perhaps assigned TRBD1 or TRBD2 (5 bases each). Germline V gene data show CDR1 as MDHEN and CDR2 as SYDVKM. With 3 bases removed from V and 1 base from J, the gap between germline ends came to 13 bases. The CDR3 contains 16 residues. The DNA for the CDR3 is TGTGCCAGCAGTTTTCCAGGGACGGGATCCTACAATGAGCAGTTCTTC. Translated: CASSFPGTGSYNEQFF. Full variable domain (rest looked up from reference TRBV28 and TRBJ2-1): DVKVTQSSRYLVKRTGEKVFLECVQDMDHENMFWYRQDPGLGLRLIYFSYDVKMKEKGDIPEGYSVSREKKERFSLILESASTNQTSMYLCASSFPGTGSYNEQFFGPGTRLTVL.

V usage is TRBV30 and J usage is TRBJ1-2; a possible D gene is TRBD1 (5 bases). Germline V CDR1 and CDR2: GTSNPN, SVGIG (reference sequence). The CDR3 contains 13 residues. Trimming cost V 2 bases and J 4 bases, with 11 bases left between them. In DNA, the CDR3 is TGTGCCTGGAGTTGGGGGTTTAGCTATGGCTACACCTTC. This codes for CAWSWGFSYGYTF.

The V and J genes are TRBV5-4 and TRBJ1-2; 7 bases line up with TRBD1. Trimming at V came to 0 bases and at J to 8 bases, leaving 4 bases not matched to a gene. Germline CDR1 SGHNT, CDR2 YYREEE (reference sequence). CDR3 length: 13 amino acids. CDR3 in amino acids: CASSLEGALGYTF. CDR3 nucleotide sequence: TGTGCCAGCAGCTTGGAGGGGGCGCTCGGCTACACCTTC.

The chain recombines TRBV28 with TRBJ2-1, with 12 bases lining up with TRBD2. CDR1 MDHEN and CDR2 SYDVKM come from the germline V gene. J lost 3 bases, V lost 1 base, and 1 base had no gene match. The CDR3 consists of 16 residues. Written as DNA, the CDR3 is TGTGCCAGCAGTTTATCGACTAGCGGGAGCTACAATGAGCAGTTCTTC. As protein: CASSLSTSGSYNEQFF.

The chain joins TRBV5-4 to TRBJ2-7; D gene unclear. Looked up from germline, CDR1 is SGHNT and CDR2 is YYREEE (reference sequence). This CDR3 spans 12 amino acids. V was pared by 0 bases and J by 5 bases, with 6 bases between. This CDR3 is CASSLVPNEQYF. As DNA, the CDR3 is TGTGCCAGCAGCTTGGTGCCGAACGAGCAGTACTTC.

The V call is TRBV11-2, the J call TRBJ2-1, with D perhaps TRBD2 (6 bases). The CDR3 spans 15 residues. Per germline, CDR1 SGHAT and CDR2 FQNNGV. Trimming stripped 0 bases from V and 3 bases from J, with 9 bases between. The CDR3, as DNA: TGTGCCAGCAGCTTAGACGGAGGGAACTACAATGAGCAGTTCTTC. This translates into CASSLDGGNYNEQFF.

This chain connects TRBV7-8 to TRBJ2-1; D is undetermined. Germline values: CDR1 SGHVS, CDR2 FQNEAQ. The CDR3 has 14 amino acids. V was shortened by 0 bases and J by 0 bases, with 3 bases between the two germline ends. In DNA form, the CDR3 reads TGTGCCAGCAGCTTAGCCGCCTCCTACAATGAGCAGTTCTTC. Its translation: CASSLAASYNEQFF.

The chain carries TRBV24-1 and TRBJ2-7; 9 bases match TRBD1. The length of the CDR3 is 15 residues. The V gene end was trimmed by 4 bases and the J gene end by 2 bases; junction bases not matched to a gene: 5. From germline, CDR1 is KGHDR and CDR2 SFDVKD. CDR3 DNA sequence: TGTGCCACCAGTGAGGGACAGGGTACCACCTACGAGCAGTACTTC. Translation gives CATSEGQGTTYEQYF.

Note on this clone: At one end, the junction sequence differs from germline, possibly due to a read error. This sequence joins TRBV7-9 and TRBJ1-1, with 7 bases aligning to TRBD1. CDR1 SEHNR and CDR2 FQNEAQ come from the germline V gene (reference sequence). This CDR3 contains 14 residues. CDR3 DNA sequence: TGTGCCAGCAGCTGGGGACAGATGAATACTGAAGCTTTCTTT. This codes for CASSWGQMNTEAFF. Looking up the rest from reference TRBV7-9 and TRBJ1-1 gives the full variable domain: DTGVSQNPRHKITKRGQNVTFRCDPISEHNRLYWYRQTLGQGPEFLTYFQNEAQLEKSRLLSDRFSAERPKGSFSTLEIQRTEQGDSAMYLCASSWGQMNTEAFFGQGTRLTVV.

This sequence joins TRBV7-2 and TRBJ1-1; a possible D gene is TRBD1 (5 bases). V was clipped by 5 bases and J by 0 bases, with 7 bases between them. The germline V gene encodes CDR1 SGHTA and CDR2 FQGNSA. This CDR3 has 13 amino acids. Here the CDR3 reads CASSRQMNTEAFF. The CDR3 region has the DNA TGTGCCAGCAGCCGACAGATGAACACTGAAGCTTTCTTT.

The chain joins TRBV5-1 to TRBJ2-7, with TRBD2 matching over 7 bases. Germline V gene lookup returns CDR1 SGHRS and CDR2 YFSETQ. Losses at the gene ends were 1 base for V and 2 bases for J; bases not matched to a gene: 3. The CDR3 extends over 14 amino acids. CDR3 residues: CASSLSSGTYEQYF. The CDR3 DNA reads TGCGCCAGCAGCTTGTCTAGCGGAACCTACGAGCAGTACTTC.

The chain carries TRBV19 and TRBJ1-6; 8 bases map to TRBD1. V lost 4 bases, J lost 5 bases, and 1 base stayed unmatched. The germline V gene encodes CDR1 LNHDA and CDR2 SQIVND (reference sequence). The CDR3 is made up of 14 amino acids. In nucleotides, the CDR3 is TGTGCCAGTAGTACGGACAGGGATAATTCACCCCTCCACTTT. It encodes CASSTDRDNSPLHF.

CDR3 amino acids: CASSLGRGRLQPQHF. Written as DNA, the CDR3 is TGTGCCAGCAGCCTCGGCAGGGGGCGACTTCAGCCCCAGCATTTT. The rearrangement uses TRBV6-5 and TRBJ1-5; 8 bases match TRBD1. In germline, CDR1 is MNHEY, CDR2 SVGAGI. V was clipped by 6 bases and J by 6 bases; unmatched bases: 10. This CDR3 comprises 15 residues.

This chain connects TRBV28 to TRBJ1-5; no definite D call. Germline V CDR1 and CDR2: MDHEN, SYDVKM. Trimming took 3 bases from V and 0 from J, leaving 9 bases between them. The CDR3 contains 15 residues. The CDR3 DNA reads as TGTGCCAGCAGTTTGAGCTCTTATAGCAATCAGCCCCAGCATTTT. Translated, it gives CASSLSSYSNQPQHF. Filled out from reference TRBV28 and TRBJ1-5, the complete variable domain reads DVKVTQSSRYLVKRTGEKVFLECVQDMDHENMFWYRQDPGLGLRLIYFSYDVKMKEKGDIPEGYSVSREKKERFSLILESASTNQTSMYLCASSLSSYSNQPQHFGDGTRLSIL.

The gene calls are TRBV5-1 and TRBJ2-3; 7 nucleotides line up with TRBD2. Looked up from germline, CDR1 is SGHRS and CDR2 is YFSETQ. The CDR3 covers 15 residues. The V segment lost 1 base and the J segment 5 bases; nucleotides outside the gene matches: 7. In DNA, the CDR3 is TGCGCCAGCAGCTTGACCGGGCGCGGGGGAGATACGCAGTATTTT. Encoded protein: CASSLTGRGGDTQYF.

V is TRBV19 and J is TRBJ1-5; no clear D. CDR1 is LNHDA and CDR2 is SQIVND in the germline V gene (reference sequence). The CDR3 consists of 13 residues. V was shortened by 1 base and J by 6 bases, with 7 bases between the two germline ends. CDR3 loop: CASSIGSRQPQHF. The CDR3 region has the DNA TGTGCCAGTAGTATAGGTTCTCGTCAGCCCCAGCATTTT.

This chain joins TRBV6-5 and TRBJ1-1; D gene ambiguous. The germline V gene has CDR1 MNHEY and CDR2 SVGAGI. CDR3 size: 13 residues. V lost 2 bases to trimming and J lost 1 base, with 5 bases between them. DNA for the CDR3: TGTGCCAGCAGTTACCGGGGGAACACTGAAGCTTTCTTT. Amino acids: CASSYRGNTEAFF.

For the CDR3, the DNA is TGTGCCAGCAGCCAAGATGTCGGGTGGGCTACTATGGGCGCTTTCTTT. Translating gives CASSQDVGWATMGAFF. This chain uses TRBV14 with TRBJ1-1; D gene unclear. Germline CDR1 is SGHDN and CDR2 is FVKESK. The CDR3 has 16 residues. V shed 0 bases and J shed 11 bases, with 22 bases lying between them.

The chain couples TRBV3-1 (or the pseudogene TRBV3-2) to TRBJ1-2; D uncertain. There are 12 residues in the CDR3. The V gene lost 0 bases and the J gene lost 8 bases, with 7 bases spanning the gap. CDR1 is LGHDT, CDR2 YNNKEL, per germline (reference sequence). The CDR3 DNA reads TGTGCCAGCAGCCAAGATGTCCACGGCTACACCTTC. Protein product: CASSQDVHGYTF.

This rearrangement joins TRBV25-1 to TRBJ1-5; 7 bases match TRBD1. The CDR3 has 17 residues. Germline values: CDR1 MGHDK, CDR2 SYGVNS. With V trimmed by 5 bases and J by 1 base, 11 bases remained unmatched. CDR3 protein: CASSPPQGKSSNQPQHF. The CDR3 nucleotides read TGTGCCAGCAGTCCCCCACAGGGGAAATCGAGCAATCAGCCCCAGCATTTT.

Remarks on this clone: This sample includes further DNA sequences coding for the same CDR3. The J gene is TRBJ1-2, the V gene TRBV30; TRBD1 might be the D (5 bases). V was cut by 0 bases and J by 4 bases, with 12 bases left in between. The CDR3 sequence is 14 residues long. The germline V gene has CDR1 GTSNPN and CDR2 SVGIG (reference sequence). The CDR3 DNA sequence: TGTGCCTGGAGTGTAGGAAGGGGTATCTATGGCTACACCTTC. As protein: CAWSVGRGIYGYTF.

This sequence joins TRBV7-9 and TRBJ1-2, with D maybe TRBD1 (6 bases). Between the trimmed V and J ends, which lost 5 bases and 0 bases, there was a span of 10 bases. Germline values: CDR1 SEHNR, CDR2 FQNEAQ (reference sequence). This CDR3 contains 14 residues. In nucleotides, the CDR3 is TGTGCCAGCAGCCCGGGACAAGCTAACTATGGCTACACCTTC. Translation: CASSPGQANYGYTF.

The rearrangement joins TRBV5-1 to TRBJ1-5; D gene uncertain. Per the germline V gene, CDR1 is SGHRS and CDR2 is YFSETQ. Deletions cut 0 bases from V and 4 bases from J, with 11 bases between. The CDR3 has 15 residues. CDR3 loop: CASSLDTAPNQPQHF. CDR3 sequence (DNA): TGCGCCAGCAGCTTGGATACTGCACCTAATCAGCCCCAGCATTTT. Full variable domain (rest looked up from reference TRBV5-1 and TRBJ1-5): KAGVTQTPRYLIKTRGQQVTLSCSPISGHRSVSWYQQTPGQGLQFLFEYFSETQRNKGNFPGRFSGRQFSNSRSEMNVSTLELGDSALYLCASSLDTAPNQPQHFGDGTRLSIL.

This rearrangement joins TRBV6-2 or TRBV6-3 to TRBJ2-7, with no clear D. Trimming cost V 0 bases and J 7 bases, with 13 bases left between them. Germline assignment: CDR1 MNHEY and CDR2 SVGEGT. The CDR3 has 14 amino acids. CDR3 loop: CASSYSETNGEQYF. In DNA, the CDR3 is TGTGCCAGCAGTTACTCTGAGACAAATGGGGAGCAGTACTTC.

The chain has TRBV10-3 and TRBJ1-6, with D tentatively TRBD1 (6 bases). Germline CDR1 reads ENHRY; CDR2 reads SYGVKD. The V end was cut by 10 bases, the J end by 5 bases, with 15 bases between. This CDR3 spans 14 amino acids. The CDR3 protein is CASTGTQNNSPLHF. The CDR3 DNA is TGTGCCAGCACGGGGACACAAAATAATTCACCCCTCCACTTT.

V gene TRBV12-3 or TRBV12-4 combines with J gene TRBJ1-4; D is unresolved. V shed 6 bases and J shed 7 bases, with 9 bases lying between them. The CDR3 consists of 12 residues. CDR3 residues: CASSPGVEKLFF. The CDR3 nucleotides are TGTGCCAGCAGCCCGGGCGTTGAAAAACTGTTTTTT.

V gene TRBV18 combines with J gene TRBJ1-6, with no clear D. With 3 bases removed from V and 6 bases from J, the gap between germline ends came to 9 bases. Germline V gene lookup returns CDR1 KGHSH and CDR2 LQKENI. The CDR3 sequence is 14 residues long. The CDR3 bases are TGTGCCAGCTCACCTGTCTGGATTAATTCACCCCTCCACTTT. Translated, it gives CASSPVWINSPLHF. Supplemented by reference TRBV18 and TRBJ1-6, the full variable domain reads NAGVMQNPRHLVRRRGQEARLRCSPMKGHSHVYWYRQLPEEGLKFMVYLQKENIIDESGMPKERFSAEFPKEGPSILRIQQVVRGDSAAYFCASSPVWINSPLHFGNGTRLTVT.